Listed below are T cell receptor beta chains from one sample, sequenced in a study of cytomegalovirus exposure and HLA in healthy donors. This table comes from immunoSEQ multiplex PCR, and its TCRdb copy is limited to in-frame clones, with some not included. The sample comprises roughly 92,000 clones, around 86% of which are singletons, and approximately 4% rests with the top ten. Sequences were obtained from PBMCs. The receptors were sampled from a woman between 65 and 79 years old in good health and CMV-seropositive. Both conserved end residues are part of each CDR3. A D gene is named only where the DNA matches it firmly. The size entry is marked missing in some rows and otherwise reads once, few, many or a size class.

V: TRBV20-1; D: -; J: TRBJ1-2; length: 11; size: once; CDR3: CSASLLQGYTF; DNA: TGCAGTGCTAGTCTCCTCCAGGGCTACACCTTC
V: TRBV5-1; D: TRBD1; J: TRBJ2-7; length: 12; size: -; CDR3: CASGTGGNEQYF; DNA: TGCGCCAGCGGGACAGGGGGTAACGAGCAGTACTTC
V: TRBV7-9; D: TRBD2; J: TRBJ2-7; length: 13; size: -; CDR3: CASSTSGIYEQYF; DNA: TGTGCCAGCTCGACTAGCGGAATTTACGAGCAGTACTTC
V: TRBV9; D: TRBD2; J: TRBJ2-2; length: 14; size: -; CDR3: CASSAVGGSGELFF; DNA: TGTGCCAGCAGCGCCGTGGGGGGGTCCGGGGAGCTGTTTTTT
V: TRBV19; D: TRBD2; J: TRBJ2-2; length: 14; size: -; CDR3: CASNSGINTGELFF; DNA: TGTGCCAGTAATAGCGGGATCAACACCGGGGAGCTGTTTTTT
V: TRBV11-3; D: TRBD1; J: TRBJ1-1; length: 12; size: -; CDR3: CASSFMDRSAFF; DNA: TGTGCCAGCAGCTTTATGGACAGGTCCGCTTTCTTT
V: TRBV10-3; D: TRBD1; J: TRBJ2-3; length: 19; size: -; CDR3: CAISPGTGKEGSGTDTQYF; DNA: TGTGCCATCAGCCCAGGGACAGGGAAAGAGGGTTCGGGAACAGATACGCAGTATTTT
V: TRBV30; D: TRBD2; J: TRBJ2-7; length: 12; size: -; CDR3: CAWSDSSGGQYF; DNA: TGTGCCTGGAGTGACTCTAGCGGAGGTCAGTACTTC
V: TRBV27; D: -; J: TRBJ1-3; length: 15; size: few; CDR3: CASRLTVNSGNTIYF; DNA: TGTGCCAGCAGGCTGACAGTAAACTCTGGAAACACCATATATTTT
V: TRBV5-1; D: -; J: TRBJ2-1; length: 15; size: -; CDR3: CASSLATGSYNEQFF; DNA: TGCGCCAGCAGCTTGGCGACAGGCTCCTACAATGAGCAGTTCTTC
V: TRBV30; D: TRBD1; J: TRBJ2-7; length: 14; size: -; CDR3: CAWSLGQGENEQYF; DNA: TGTGCCTGGAGCCTGGGACAGGGGGAGAACGAGCAGTACTTC
V: TRBV7-2; D: TRBD2; J: TRBJ2-7; length: 16; size: -; CDR3: CASSSLTSGRAREQYF; DNA: TGTGCCAGCAGCTCCTTGACTAGCGGGAGGGCCCGGGAGCAGTACTTC
V: TRBV5-6; D: TRBD1; J: TRBJ1-1; length: 17; size: -; CDR3: CASSKDRGRGKNTEAFF; DNA: TGTGCCAGCAGCAAGGACAGGGGGCGCGGGAAGAACACTGAAGCTTTCTTT
V: TRBV4-2; D: -; J: TRBJ1-5; length: 16; size: -; CDR3: CASSQDQGLSNQPQHF; DNA: TGTGCCAGCAGCCAAGACCAGGGGCTGAGCAATCAGCCCCAGCATTTT
V: TRBV7-9; D: TRBD2; J: TRBJ2-1; length: 16; size: -; CDR3: CSSSTTSGRSYNEQFF; DNA: TGTTCCAGCAGCACGACTAGCGGGAGATCTTACAATGAGCAGTTCTTC
V: TRBV5-1; D: TRBD2; J: TRBJ2-7; length: 18; size: few; CDR3: CASSLLRPSGTQTYEQYF; DNA: TGCGCCAGCAGCCTCCTACGGCCTAGCGGGACCCAAACCTACGAGCAGTACTTC
V: TRBV7-9; D: -; J: TRBJ1-2; length: 12; size: -; CDR3: CSSSFTRGGYTF; DNA: TGTTCCAGCAGCTTCACGAGGGGGGGCTACACCTTC
V: TRBV5-1; D: TRBD1; J: TRBJ2-5; length: 14; size: -; CDR3: CASSSGQGGSAQYF; DNA: TGCGCCAGCAGCTCGGGACAGGGGGGCTCGGCCCAGTACTTC
V: TRBV9; D: TRBD2; J: TRBJ2-5; length: 14; size: -; CDR3: CASSARTSVETQYF; DNA: TGTGCCAGCAGCGCCCGGACTAGCGTTGAGACCCAGTACTTC
V: TRBV7-9; D: TRBD2; J: TRBJ2-7; length: 13; size: -; CDR3: CASSLVWEGEQYF; DNA: TGTGCCAGCAGCTTAGTATGGGAGGGAGAGCAGTACTTC
V: TRBV5-6; D: -; J: TRBJ1-6; length: 12; size: -; CDR3: CASSQGDSPLHF; DNA: TGTGCCAGCAGTCAGGGTGATTCACCCCTCCACTTT
V: TRBV2; D: TRBD2; J: TRBJ2-2; length: 15; size: once; CDR3: CASSAGTSHTGELFF; DNA: TGTGCCAGCAGTGCAGGGACTAGCCACACCGGGGAGCTGTTTTTT
V: TRBV5-5; D: -; J: TRBJ1-6; length: 15; size: few; CDR3: CASSLMAEHNSPLHF; DNA: TGTGCCAGCAGCTTGATGGCGGAACATAATTCACCCCTCCACTTT
V: TRBV7-6; D: TRBD1; J: TRBJ2-2; length: 17; size: -; CDR3: CASRLPGQGAQSGELFF; DNA: TGTGCCAGCAGACTACCCGGACAGGGGGCGCAAAGCGGGGAGCTGTTTTTT
V: TRBV5-1; D: TRBD2; J: TRBJ2-1; length: 16; size: -; CDR3: CASSFLTGTMGDEQFF; DNA: TGCGCCAGCAGCTTTCTAACCGGGACTATGGGCGATGAGCAGTTCTTC
V: TRBV5-1; D: -; J: TRBJ1-1; length: 14; size: -; CDR3: CASSSNFRMREAFF; DNA: TGCGCCAGCAGCTCTAACTTCCGGATGAGGGAAGCTTTCTTT
V: TRBV11-2; D: TRBD2; J: TRBJ2-7; length: 16; size: -; CDR3: CASSALRTSGTYEQYF; DNA: TGTGCCAGCAGCGCCCTAAGGACTAGCGGGACCTACGAGCAGTACTTC
V: TRBV21-1; D: -; J: TRBJ2-7; length: 14; size: -; CDR3: CASSIGQVDYEQYF; DNA: TGTGCCAGCAGCATCGGACAGGTCGACTACGAGCAGTACTTC
V: TRBV18; D: -; J: TRBJ2-1; length: 14; size: -; CDR3: CASSPGAPFNEQFF; DNA: TGTGCCAGCTCACCTGGGGCACCCTTCAATGAGCAGTTCTTC
V: TRBV29-1; D: -; J: TRBJ1-1; length: 12; size: -; CDR3: CSGQHANTEAFF; DNA: TGCAGCGGCCAACACGCGAACACTGAAGCTTTCTTT
V: TRBV11-2; D: TRBD2; J: TRBJ2-1; length: 15; size: -; CDR3: CASSFLAASYNEQFF; DNA: TGTGCCAGCAGCTTCCTAGCGGCTTCCTACAATGAGCAGTTCTTC
V: TRBV5-1; D: -; J: TRBJ1-2; length: 16; size: once; CDR3: CASSLDGTGYMDGYTF; DNA: TGCGCCAGCAGCTTGGACGGTACAGGGTACATGGATGGCTACACCTTC
V: TRBV5-6; D: TRBD2; J: TRBJ2-5; length: 17; size: -; CDR3: CASSLRRSGRGQETQYF; DNA: TGTGCCAGCAGCTTGAGACGGAGCGGGAGGGGTCAAGAGACCCAGTACTTC
V: TRBV5-4; D: TRBD1; J: TRBJ1-3; length: 17; size: -; CDR3: CASSLGQGALDGNTIYF; DNA: TGTGCCAGCAGCTTGGGACAGGGGGCTTTGGATGGAAACACCATATATTTT
V: TRBV9; D: -; J: TRBJ2-5; length: 13; size: -; CDR3: CASSVYGEETQYF; DNA: TGTGCCAGCAGCGTCTACGGGGAAGAGACCCAGTACTTC
V: TRBV10-3; D: TRBD1; J: TRBJ1-1; length: 15; size: few; CDR3: CAIRRDRGQESEAFF; DNA: TGTGCCATCAGGAGGGACAGGGGGCAGGAGTCTGAAGCTTTCTTT
V: TRBV5-4; D: -; J: TRBJ1-2; length: 13; size: -; CDR3: CASSLDGNYGYTF; DNA: TGTGCCAGCAGCTTGGACGGTAACTATGGCTACACCTTC
V: TRBV19; D: -; J: TRBJ2-6; length: 15; size: few; CDR3: CASSSTGPGANVLTF; DNA: TGTGCCAGTAGTAGCACAGGGCCTGGGGCCAACGTCCTGACTTTC
V: TRBV5-4; D: -; J: TRBJ2-1; length: 12; size: -; CDR3: CASTLRTGEQFF; DNA: TGTGCCAGCACGCTCCGTACCGGTGAGCAGTTCTTC
V: TRBV7-9; D: TRBD1; J: TRBJ2-2; length: 14; size: -; CDR3: CASRGQGDTGELFF; DNA: TGTGCCAGCAGAGGACAGGGCGACACCGGGGAGCTGTTTTTT
V: TRBV4-2; D: -; J: TRBJ1-2; length: 15; size: -; CDR3: CASSQDDRGRSGYTF; DNA: TGTGCCAGCAGCCAAGATGATCGCGGGAGATCTGGCTACACCTTC
V: TRBV5-4; D: TRBD2; J: TRBJ2-1; length: 15; size: -; CDR3: CASSAGLAEYNEQFF; DNA: TGTGCCAGCAGCGCGGGACTAGCGGAGTACAATGAGCAGTTCTTC
V: TRBV5-1; D: -; J: TRBJ1-3; length: 17; size: -; CDR3: CASSLDAYPISGNTIYF; DNA: TGCGCCAGCAGCTTGGATGCCTACCCCATCTCTGGAAACACCATATATTTT
V: TRBV5-1; D: TRBD1; J: TRBJ2-1; length: 15; size: -; CDR3: CASSFQGALYNEQFF; DNA: TGCGCCAGCAGCTTTCAGGGGGCCCTTTACAATGAGCAGTTCTTC
V: TRBV9; D: -; J: TRBJ1-2; length: 14; size: -; CDR3: CASSVSDASYGYTF; DNA: TGTGCCAGCAGCGTTAGCGACGCCTCCTATGGCTACACCTTC
V: TRBV4-3; D: TRBD2; J: TRBJ2-1; length: 15; size: -; CDR3: CASSPSGGRVDEQFF; DNA: TGCGCCAGCAGCCCGTCGGGGGGACGTGTCGATGAGCAGTTCTTC
V: TRBV28; D: -; J: TRBJ2-1; length: 11; size: -; CDR3: CASSPALEQFF; DNA: TGTGCCAGCAGTCCCGCCCTAGAGCAGTTCTTC
V: TRBV2; D: -; J: TRBJ1-5; length: 16; size: -; CDR3: CASSNTGFFFNQPQHF; DNA: TGTGCCAGCAGTAACACAGGGTTTTTTTTCAATCAGCCCCAGCATTTT
V: TRBV5-1; D: TRBD1; J: TRBJ2-7; length: 14; size: -; CDR3: CASGNTGASREQYF; DNA: TGCGCCAGCGGGAATACAGGGGCGTCGAGGGAGCAGTACTTC
V: TRBV28; D: -; J: TRBJ2-7; length: 21; size: -; CDR3: CATRTRGTTFSKRLTIYEQYF; DNA: TGTGCCACCCGTACCCGGGGAACCACTTTTAGTAAGCGGTTAACAATCTACGAGCAGTACTTC
V: TRBV7-3; D: TRBD1; J: TRBJ1-2; length: 19; size: -; CDR3: CASSLKSTGGQGISNGYTF; DNA: TGTGCCAGCAGCTTAAAATCGACAGGGGGACAGGGTATAAGCAATGGCTACACCTTC
V: TRBV5-6; D: TRBD2; J: TRBJ2-7; length: 18; size: few; CDR3: CASSLKASGRAIRYEQYF; DNA: TGTGCCAGCAGCTTGAAGGCTAGCGGGAGGGCCATTCGATACGAGCAGTACTTC
V: TRBV6-6; D: -; J: TRBJ2-7; length: 11; size: few; CDR3: CASSLADEQYF; DNA: TGTGCCAGCAGTTTAGCGGACGAGCAGTACTTC
V: TRBV5-5; D: -; J: TRBJ2-7; length: 14; size: -; CDR3: CASSLPPGAYEQYF; DNA: TGTGCCAGCAGCTTGCCCCCAGGGGCCTACGAGCAGTACTTC
V: TRBV25-1; D: -; J: TRBJ1-2; length: 12; size: -; CDR3: CASSGSNYGYTF; DNA: TGTGCCAGCTCCGGTTCTAACTATGGCTACACCTTC
V: TRBV5-1; D: TRBD1; J: TRBJ2-5; length: 16; size: -; CDR3: CASSPPVGTGDETQYF; DNA: TGCGCCAGCAGCCCTCCGGTCGGGACAGGGGATGAGACCCAGTACTTC
V: TRBV4-2; D: -; J: TRBJ2-7; length: 12; size: -; CDR3: CASSQGAYEQYF; DNA: TGTGCCAGCAGCCAAGGAGCCTACGAGCAGTACTTC
V: TRBV2; D: -; J: TRBJ2-5; length: 14; size: -; CDR3: CARPGAGAQETQYF; DNA: TGTGCCAGACCCGGGGCAGGGGCTCAAGAGACCCAGTACTTC
V: TRBV5-4; D: TRBD2; J: TRBJ2-3; length: 14; size: -; CDR3: CASSFSGSADTQYF; DNA: TGTGCCAGCAGCTTTAGCGGGAGCGCAGATACGCAGTATTTT